This TCR beta chain was identified during a study of cytotoxic CD8 clonotypes in ibrutinib-treated CLL (dated by TCRdb to about 2021). Background on the whole study: The cohort included some 14 treatment-naive and under 13 relapsed/refractory patients; around 17 were IGHV unmutated. Responses were partial in some 24 patients and complete in 2; after median around 65 months follow-up, around 14 stayed in remission and about 12 progressed. Response samples were taken after a median of roughly eleven months on treatment, ranging from about 6 to 40 months. On average, each sample had roughly 260,000 productive templates and tens of thousands of productive rearrangements. Of the approximately 86 participants in the trial, about two dozen had longitudinal samples available. Cryopreserved peripheral blood mononuclear cells were obtained prior to treatment, at the time of response, and at either disease progression or sustained remission. Every sample from remission and from progressive disease was obtained while the patients were still on ibrutinib. Points the paper makes about the study in general: Clonality rose at ibrutinib response, remained stable during sustained remission, and dropped back toward baseline at progression. Sampling times were not matched between patients in sustained remission and patients whose disease was progressing, and lymph node repertoires were not examined. Public clonotypes were rare and either shrank or stayed stable during treatment, and the rise in clonality at ibrutinib response reflected expansion of private clonotypes. Baseline clonality exceeded that of age-matched healthy donors and correlated strongly with circulating CD8+ T-cell counts.

Of note for this clone: Its antigen is unknown. Base qualities are not at hand, and no much larger clone is one base apart.

A MiSeq instrument was used for deep resolution sequencing, which targeted depths ranging from 1 in 1 million up to 1 in 200,000 T cells, with coverage averaging 10x for each clonotype. TCR beta libraries were generated with the immunoSEQ hsTCRB Kit. In the source study's methods: The data were analyzed with ImmunoSEQ Analyzer and ImmunoSEQ Data Assistant, and V, D and J gene assignments followed IMGT definitions. Clonality, which ranges from 0 to 1, was calculated as one minus the normalized Shannon entropy of productive rearrangement frequencies. Public clonotype analysis was restricted to overrepresented clonotypes comprising at least 0.05% of each patient's repertoire. Thirteen repertoires from age-matched healthy donors, obtained from immuneACCESS, served as clonality controls. In its TCRdb copy, this immuneACCESS table keeps in-frame sequences only and misses some clones. Where compared with another copy, unresolved V genes explain less than half of these, and the others have no known cause. V, J and clone size reflect that table, while D and trimming were determined from the DNA. Present in this sample are roughly 190,000 clones, roughly 72% of which were seen just once. The ten largest clones capture around an eighth of the sample.

The time point label, as the study defines it: approximately 2 years on ibrutinib. For TCR beta library preparation, 1.5 to 2 micrograms of genomic DNA was extracted from cryopreserved PBMCs. Longitudinal blood samples from CLL patients receiving ibrutinib monotherapy were subjected to high-throughput TCR beta sequencing. The patients took part in an open-label, single-center phase 2 trial of ibrutinib monotherapy. The CDR3 runs 15 residues from the cysteine to the phenylalanine. The sequence is cut down to CDR3 DNA, 45 bases in frame from base 1. At the junction V is shortened by 4 bases and J by 7 bases, with 16 bases in between. Based on the germline V gene, the CDR1 and CDR2 sequences are SGHVS and FQNEAQ.

The sequence is built from TRBV7-8 and TRBJ1-4; perhaps TRBD1 is the D gene, with 5 bases matching. This receptor was taken from a human donor with chronic lymphocytic leukemia. Sequenced material: PBMCs, taken after 24 months of ibrutinib treatment. The CDR3 has the sequence CASSSAGLVSEKLFF. The nucleotide sequence reads TGTGCCAGCAGCTCCGCGGGACTCGTTTCTGAAAAACTGTTTTTT.